The 3 T cell receptor beta chains reported below all come from one sample, sequenced in a study of regulatory T cells in long-lasting Graves disease. To make TCR beta libraries, researchers used iRepertoire HTBI primers and Arm-PCR of CDR3 regions. TCRdb reanalysed the multiplex PCR reads using MiXCR and keeps one entry per CDR3 protein. This sample yields 450,000 or so distinct CDR3 sequences, of which 20% to 25% are seen a single time; under 15% belongs to the top ten. Sample time point: persistent/refractory GD, antithyroid drugs over 5 years with positive TRAb. TCR sequences were obtained from RNA taken from PBMCs. This specimen was peripheral blood mononuclear cells (PBMCs), taken when the disease was refractory, from a patient treated with antithyroid drugs. These receptors came from a female donor with Graves disease.

There are many counts of this clonotype. This chain links TRBV28 with TRBJ2-5; D may be TRBD1 (5 bases). CDR3 length: 15 amino acids. The germline V gene has CDR1 MDHEN and CDR2 SYDVKM. Trimming removed 8 bases from V and 0 bases from J, with 16 bases in between. The CDR3 sequence: CASGAGEEYQETQYF. CDR3 bases: TGTGCCAGCGGGGCAGGTGAGGAGTACCAAGAGACCCAGTACTTC.

This clonotype was counted many times. CDR3 DNA: TGTGCCAGCAGGGACAGGGACGAGCAGTACTTC. Its protein is CASRDRDEQYF. The J gene is TRBJ2-7, the V gene TRBV12-3 or TRBV12-4; 8 bases line up with TRBD1. CDR3 size: 11 residues. The V and J ends lost 6 bases and 5 bases, in that order; junction bases with no gene match: 0.

This clonotype was counted only a few times. The chain employs TRBV29-1 and TRBJ1-5; D call uncertain. Germline V CDR1 and CDR2: SQVTM, ANQGSEA. The CDR3 consists of 13 residues. With 2 bases removed from V and 6 bases from J, the gap between germline ends came to 11 bases. CDR3 nucleotide sequence: TGCAGCGTTGAACTGACGGAGGGTCAGCCCCAGCATTTT. This codes for CSVELTEGQPQHF.